These T cell receptor beta chains were read from a single sample in a study of blood T cell repertoires in COVID-19. TCRdb's table, derived via immunoSEQ multiplex PCR, lists solely in-frame clones and lacks some. The sample consists of about 170,000 clones, over 70% of them appearing once. Source material: peripheral blood. The receptors derive from a woman in her seventies who had recovered from COVID-19. CDR3s include the opening cysteine and the closing phenylalanine or tryptophan. A D gene is named only where the DNA matches it firmly. The size entry is marked missing in some rows and otherwise reads once, few, many or a size class.

d_gene: TRBD2
abundance: .
v_gene: TRBV23-1
j_gene: TRBJ2-1
CDR3nt: TGCGCCAGCAGTCCTCCCCTTAAGGGACTAGCGGGCAATGAGCAGTTCTTC
CDR3aa: CASSPPLKGLAGNEQFF

d_gene: .
abundance: .
v_gene: TRBV5-4
j_gene: TRBJ1-2
CDR3nt: TGTGCCAGCAGCTTGGACGGGGTGAGCTATGGCTACACCTTC
CDR3aa: CASSLDGVSYGYTF

d_gene: .
abundance: .
v_gene: TRBV30
j_gene: TRBJ1-3
CDR3nt: TGTGCCTGGAGTGTAAGCGGACGAAACACCATATATTTT
CDR3aa: CAWSVSGRNTIYF

d_gene: .
abundance: .
v_gene: TRBV5-1
j_gene: TRBJ1-4
CDR3nt: TGCGCCAGCAGCCCGGGACTGCCTAATGAAAAACTGTTTTTT
CDR3aa: CASSPGLPNEKLFF

d_gene: TRBD2
abundance: few
v_gene: TRBV28
j_gene: TRBJ2-2
CDR3nt: TGTGCCAGCAGTTTACTAGCGGGACGGGGCGGGGAGCTGTTTTTT
CDR3aa: CASSLLAGRGGELFF

d_gene: TRBD1
abundance: .
v_gene: TRBV5-1
j_gene: TRBJ1-1
CDR3nt: TGCGCCAGCGACCCCGGGACAGGATTGAACACTGAAGCTTTCTTT
CDR3aa: CASDPGTGLNTEAFF

d_gene: TRBD2
abundance: .
v_gene: TRBV7-8
j_gene: TRBJ2-3
CDR3nt: TGTGCCAGCAGCCGACATCGGGACTACGGCACAGATACGCAGTATTTT
CDR3aa: CASSRHRDYGTDTQYF

d_gene: .
abundance: .
v_gene: TRBV7-9
j_gene: TRBJ2-3
CDR3nt: TGTGCCACCACCGGACTACTTCACACAGATACGCAGTATTTT
CDR3aa: CATTGLLHTDTQYF

d_gene: TRBD1
abundance: .
v_gene: TRBV6-5
j_gene: TRBJ1-2
CDR3nt: TGTGCCAGTCGAGGGGGCGGCCGATATGGCTACACCTTC
CDR3aa: CASRGGGRYGYTF

d_gene: TRBD1
abundance: .
v_gene: TRBV19
j_gene: TRBJ1-1
CDR3nt: TGTGCCAGCGACCGGACAGGGGGGATGAACACTGAAGCTTTCTTT
CDR3aa: CASDRTGGMNTEAFF

d_gene: TRBD2
abundance: .
v_gene: TRBV30
j_gene: TRBJ2-3
CDR3nt: TGTGCCTGGAGCGGCTCTAGCGGGAGGAACACAGATACGCAGTATTTT
CDR3aa: CAWSGSSGRNTDTQYF

d_gene: TRBD1
abundance: .
v_gene: TRBV3-1/TRBV3-2
j_gene: TRBJ1-2
CDR3nt: TGTGCCAGCAGCCAAGGGGACAGGGGACGGCGTGGCTACACCTTC
CDR3aa: CASSQGDRGRRGYTF

d_gene: TRBD1
abundance: .
v_gene: TRBV5-4
j_gene: TRBJ1-5
CDR3nt: TGTGCCAGCAGCTTGGGGGGCAGGGGGGACAATCAGCCCCAGCATTTT
CDR3aa: CASSLGGRGDNQPQHF

d_gene: .
abundance: .
v_gene: TRBV5-1
j_gene: TRBJ1-1
CDR3nt: TGCGCCAGCAGCCGCGCTCCCCAGGGGCCCACTGAAGCTTTCTTT
CDR3aa: CASSRAPQGPTEAFF

d_gene: .
abundance: .
v_gene: TRBV6-6
j_gene: TRBJ1-4
CDR3nt: TGTGCCAGCAGTTACTACCCCCAGGTAGCTAATGAAAAACTGTTTTTT
CDR3aa: CASSYYPQVANEKLFF

d_gene: .
abundance: .
v_gene: TRBV5-4
j_gene: TRBJ1-4
CDR3nt: TGTGCCAGCAGCCCGCAGCGAGGTGAAAAACTGTTTTTT
CDR3aa: CASSPQRGEKLFF

d_gene: TRBD1
abundance: .
v_gene: TRBV29-1
j_gene: TRBJ1-1
CDR3nt: TGCAGCGTTGGGTCGGGACAGGGCGTGAACACTGAAGCTTTCTTT
CDR3aa: CSVGSGQGVNTEAFF

d_gene: .
abundance: .
v_gene: TRBV5-6
j_gene: TRBJ1-5
CDR3nt: TGTGCCAGCAGCCGCCGAGCAGGGTATAGCAATCAGCCCCAGCATTTT
CDR3aa: CASSRRAGYSNQPQHF

d_gene: .
abundance: .
v_gene: TRBV30
j_gene: TRBJ1-1
CDR3nt: TGTGCCTGGAGCCCCCGGGGGAGGGGGGGCACTGAAGCTTTCTTT
CDR3aa: CAWSPRGRGGTEAFF

d_gene: .
abundance: once
v_gene: TRBV7-2
j_gene: TRBJ2-2
CDR3nt: TGTGCCAGCAGCTTTAGTGGTGCCACCGGGGAGCTGTTTTTT
CDR3aa: CASSFSGATGELFF

d_gene: .
abundance: .
v_gene: TRBV20-1
j_gene: TRBJ1-2
CDR3nt: TGCAGTGCCAAGCCCCCCGGTGGCTACACCTTC
CDR3aa: CSAKPPGGYTF

d_gene: .
abundance: .
v_gene: TRBV2
j_gene: TRBJ2-2
CDR3nt: TGTGCCAGCAACGGGGAGGCGGTCACCGGGGAGCTGTTTTTT
CDR3aa: CASNGEAVTGELFF

d_gene: .
abundance: few
v_gene: TRBV12-5
j_gene: TRBJ1-5
CDR3nt: TGTGCTAGTGCCCCTGGGGCTAATCAGCCCCAGCATTTT
CDR3aa: CASAPGANQPQHF

d_gene: TRBD1
abundance: medium-sized
v_gene: TRBV28
j_gene: TRBJ2-1
CDR3nt: TGTGCCACCACCAGGGGGCGGGAGCAGTTCTTC
CDR3aa: CATTRGREQFF

d_gene: .
abundance: .
v_gene: TRBV5-4
j_gene: TRBJ2-1
CDR3nt: TGTGCCAGCACCTGGGAGGGGGGAACCTACAATGAGCAGTTCTTC
CDR3aa: CASTWEGGTYNEQFF

d_gene: TRBD2
abundance: .
v_gene: TRBV5-1
j_gene: TRBJ2-5
CDR3nt: TGCGCCAGCAGCTTAGAGCTAGCGGGAGGGCAAGAGACCCAGTACTTC
CDR3aa: CASSLELAGGQETQYF

d_gene: TRBD1
abundance: .
v_gene: TRBV9
j_gene: TRBJ1-1
CDR3nt: TGTGCCAGCAGCGCGGGACAGGGGCCCAGGAACACTGAAGCTTTCTTT
CDR3aa: CASSAGQGPRNTEAFF

d_gene: TRBD1
abundance: .
v_gene: TRBV5-1
j_gene: TRBJ2-5
CDR3nt: TGCGCCAGCAGACCCCCGGGACAGGGGGGGACCCAGTACTTC
CDR3aa: CASRPPGQGGTQYF

d_gene: .
abundance: few
v_gene: TRBV5-1
j_gene: TRBJ2-7
CDR3nt: TGCGCCAGCAGCCCAGGACAGAGTGGGGAGCAGTACTTC
CDR3aa: CASSPGQSGEQYF

d_gene: TRBD1
abundance: .
v_gene: TRBV19
j_gene: TRBJ2-7
CDR3nt: TGTGCCAGTAGTAAACTACAGGGGGGCTACGAGCAGTACTTC
CDR3aa: CASSKLQGGYEQYF

d_gene: TRBD2
abundance: .
v_gene: TRBV19
j_gene: TRBJ2-2
CDR3nt: TGTGCCAGTAGTAGCGGGAGGTACACCGGGGAGCTGTTTTTT
CDR3aa: CASSSGRYTGELFF

d_gene: .
abundance: .
v_gene: TRBV7-9
j_gene: TRBJ2-7
CDR3nt: TGTGCCAGCAGCTTGCAGGCGCCCTACGAGCAGTACTTC
CDR3aa: CASSLQAPYEQYF

d_gene: .
abundance: .
v_gene: TRBV15
j_gene: TRBJ1-5
CDR3nt: TGTGCCACCAGCAGACCTGCGGAGGGGGGGAATCAGCCCCAGCATTTT
CDR3aa: CATSRPAEGGNQPQHF

d_gene: TRBD1
abundance: once
v_gene: TRBV9
j_gene: TRBJ1-4
CDR3nt: TGTGCCAGCAGCGTAGGGACAGGGAGAACCGAAAAACTGTTTTTT
CDR3aa: CASSVGTGRTEKLFF

d_gene: TRBD2
abundance: .
v_gene: TRBV24-1
j_gene: TRBJ2-3
CDR3nt: TGTGCCACCAGTGATCGACTAGCGGGAGGCACAGATACGCAGTATTTT
CDR3aa: CATSDRLAGGTDTQYF

d_gene: TRBD1
abundance: .
v_gene: TRBV27
j_gene: TRBJ2-1
CDR3nt: TGTGCCAGCAGTTTGTGGACAGGGCAGGGGAATGAGCAGTTCTTC
CDR3aa: CASSLWTGQGNEQFF

d_gene: .
abundance: .
v_gene: TRBV19
j_gene: TRBJ1-2
CDR3nt: TGTGCCAGTATGTTGTCGTGGGGGACTTTCTATGGCTACACCTTC
CDR3aa: CASMLSWGTFYGYTF

d_gene: .
abundance: .
v_gene: TRBV6-5
j_gene: TRBJ2-5
CDR3nt: TGTGCCAGCAGCCCGAGATATAGGACCCAGTACTTC
CDR3aa: CASSPRYRTQYF

d_gene: TRBD2
abundance: .
v_gene: TRBV10-3
j_gene: TRBJ2-7
CDR3nt: TGTGCCATCCTAGCGGGAGATGGGTACGAGCAGTACTTC
CDR3aa: CAILAGDGYEQYF

d_gene: .
abundance: .
v_gene: TRBV18
j_gene: TRBJ1-1
CDR3nt: TGTGCCAGCTCACCACCCGGGGGGCGAACTTGGAACACTGAAGCTTTCTTT
CDR3aa: CASSPPGGRTWNTEAFF

d_gene: .
abundance: .
v_gene: TRBV5-1
j_gene: TRBJ1-3
CDR3nt: TGCGCCAGCACCCGGGAGGGTACCCACCATGGAAACACCATATATTTT
CDR3aa: CASTREGTHHGNTIYF

d_gene: TRBD1
abundance: .
v_gene: TRBV9
j_gene: TRBJ1-1
CDR3nt: TGTGCCAGCAGCCCACAGGGGGCTGGGAACACTGAAGCTTTCTTT
CDR3aa: CASSPQGAGNTEAFF

d_gene: .
abundance: .
v_gene: TRBV3-1/TRBV3-2
j_gene: TRBJ1-2
CDR3nt: TGTGCCAGCAGCCAAGATTGGTCAGGGGAGAACCATGGCTACACCTTC
CDR3aa: CASSQDWSGENHGYTF

d_gene: .
abundance: .
v_gene: TRBV9
j_gene: TRBJ1-4
CDR3nt: TGTGCCAGCAGCCCCCAGGAGGGGGGGAATGAAAAACTGTTTTTT
CDR3aa: CASSPQEGGNEKLFF

d_gene: TRBD1
abundance: .
v_gene: TRBV19
j_gene: TRBJ1-2
CDR3nt: TGTGCCAGTAGCAAGAGCGGGTTGGACAGGGGTGGCTATGGCTACACCTTC
CDR3aa: CASSKSGLDRGGYGYTF